One and the same sample provided the 17 T cell receptor beta chains below, sequenced in a study of blood T cells in healthy people across ages. It was with a sample-barcoded 5' primer and a J-beta primer mix that a second PCR of roughly 7 to 12 cycles was run. One entry per CDR3 protein results from TCRdb running MiXCR on the 5' RACE reads. The profile covers some 860,000 distinct CDR3 sequences, with around 50% appearing a single time and roughly 24% taken by the ten largest. Sequencing was performed on blood. These receptors originate from a middle-aged man in good health.

The chain is built from TRBV4-1 and TRBJ2-7; TRBD2 agrees at 9 bases. The germline V gene has CDR1 MGHRA and CDR2 YSYEKL. CDR3 size: 15 residues. V trimming: 1 base; J trimming: 4 bases; junction bases outside the gene matches: 5. The DNA for the CDR3 is TGCGCCAGCAGCCAAGGGTTGCTAGCGGGGTACGAGCAGTACTTC. This codes for CASSQGLLAGYEQYF.

The chain joins TRBV27 to TRBJ2-4, with TRBD2 matching over 11 bases. Germline-derived CDR1 and CDR2 are MNHEY and SMNVEV (reference sequence). There are 16 residues in the CDR3. With V trimmed by 3 bases and J by 2 bases, 3 bases remained unmatched. CDR3 nucleotide sequence: TGTGCCAGCAGTTTTAGCGGGGGGGCCTCCAAAAACATTCAGTACTTC. Translation gives CASSFSGGASKNIQYF.

The gene calls are TRBV13 and TRBJ2-7; TRBD1 aligns across 7 bases. The CDR3 has 15 amino acids. CDR1 and CDR2 (germline): PRHDT, FYEKMQ (reference sequence). V was pared by 5 bases and J by 0 bases, with 7 bases of the junction left unmatched. The DNA of the CDR3 is TGTGCCAGCAGCGGCAGACAGGGTGGCTCCTACGAGCAGTACTTC. Translating gives CASSGRQGGSYEQYF.

V usage is TRBV2 and J usage is TRBJ2-1; no firm D call. The CDR3 sequence is 11 residues long. The germline V gene encodes CDR1 SNHLY and CDR2 FYNNEI. V was shortened by 7 bases and J by 6 bases, with 7 bases between the two germline ends. CDR3 DNA: TGTGCCAGCACGGTCTCCAATGAGCAGTTCTTC. Amino acid sequence: CASTVSNEQFF.

The rearrangement links TRBV4-2 to TRBJ2-1; D call uncertain. V was clipped by 1 base and J by 7 bases, with 11 bases between them. CDR1 LGHNA and CDR2 YNFKEQ come from the germline V gene. CDR3 length: 14 residues. The CDR3 bases are TGTGCCAGCAGCCAAGTAGGTACTCAAAATGAGCAGTTCTTC. It specifies CASSQVGTQNEQFF.

Only a few counts were recorded for this clonotype. CDR3 DNA sequence: TGCAGCGTTGAAGTTGGTTATGGCTACACCTTC. It specifies CSVEVGYGYTF. V is TRBV29-1 and J is TRBJ1-2; D call uncertain. The CDR3 contains 11 residues. V lost 1 base, J lost 5 bases, and 5 bases lay in between. The germline V gene has CDR1 SQVTM and CDR2 ANQGSEA.

A note on this clonotype: No conserved phenylalanine or tryptophan ends this CDR3, so it is likely a read error. The chain uses TRBV20-1 and TRBJ2-7, with D possibly matching TRBD2 (5 bases). The last part of the DNA fits TRBJ2-5 better; the J call may be wrong. The length of the CDR3 is 16 residues. CDR1 is DFQATT, CDR2 SNEGSKA, per germline (reference sequence). This CDR3 is CSARGRIGVELETQYS. The CDR3 DNA sequence: TGCAGTGCTAGGGGAAGGATCGGGGTAGAGTTGGAGACCCAGTACTCC.

This clonotype was recorded once. The chain couples TRBV24-1 to TRBJ2-5; TRBD1 is a possible D gene (6 bases). CDR1 is KGHDR and CDR2 is SFDVKD in the germline V gene. This CDR3 comprises 14 residues. V lost 4 bases and J 5 bases, leaving 13 bases between the germline ends. As DNA, the CDR3 is TGTGCCACCAGTGAGAGCAGGGGATTCGAGACCCAGTACTTC. It is translated as CATSESRGFETQYF.

This chain connects TRBV12-3 or TRBV12-4 to TRBJ1-1; D uncertain. Between the trimmed V and J ends, which lost 6 bases and 5 bases, there was a span of 13 bases. This CDR3 has 13 amino acids. CDR3 sequence reads: CASRATLGTEAFF. In DNA, the CDR3 is TGTGCCAGCAGGGCTACGCTGGGAACTGAAGCTTTCTTT.

This clonotype was observed once. V usage is TRBV2 and J usage is TRBJ2-3, with TRBD2 matching over 12 bases. The trim removed 1 base at V and 11 bases at J, leaving 10 bases unmatched. Germline-derived CDR1 and CDR2 are SNHLY and FYNNEI. This CDR3 is built from 16 residues. CDR3: CASSEDLAGGDRGQYF. The CDR3 DNA reads as TGTGCCAGCAGTGAAGACCTAGCGGGGGGGGACCGGGGGCAGTATTTT. Full variable domain (remainder filled in from reference TRBV2 and TRBJ2-3): EPEVTQTPSHQVTQMGQEVILRCVPISNHLYFYWYRQILGQKVEFLVSFYNNEISEKSEIFDDQFSVERPDGSNFTLKIRSTKLEDSAMYFCASSEDLAGGDRGQYFGPGTRLTVL.

The gene calls are TRBV9 and TRBJ2-1, with 7 bases fitting TRBD2. The germline CDR1 and CDR2 sequences are SGDLS and YYNGEE. There are 16 residues in the CDR3. V was clipped by 3 bases and J by 2 bases; unmatched bases: 8. The CDR3 DNA sequence: TGTGCCAGCAGCGCGGGTTCTAGCGGCACCTACAATGAGCAGTTCTTC. The encoded protein is CASSAGSSGTYNEQFF.

The chain employs TRBV25-1 and TRBJ2-1; D ambiguous. V was trimmed by 1 base and J by 8 bases, leaving 6 bases between them. This CDR3 has 12 residues. The germline V gene encodes CDR1 MGHDK and CDR2 SYGVNS. The CDR3 spells CASSELTHEQFF. The DNA of the CDR3 is TGTGCCAGCAGTGAATTGACACATGAGCAGTTCTTC.

The chain couples TRBV13 to TRBJ2-7; TRBD1 is a possible D gene (5 bases). Germline CDR1 is PRHDT and CDR2 is FYEKMQ (reference sequence). Trimming left V 1 base short and J 0 bases short, with 10 bases between. The CDR3 loop spans 15 amino acids. The CDR3 DNA is TGTGCCAGCAGCTTAGTAGGGGTGGGCTCCTACGAGCAGTACTTC. It codes for CASSLVGVGSYEQYF.

In this sample, this clonotype turned up a few times. This chain uses TRBV7-2 with TRBJ2-7; TRBD2 matches at 14 bases. The CDR3 spans 15 residues. The V gene end was trimmed by 5 bases and the J gene end by 7 bases; junction bases not matched to a gene: 7. The germline gives CDR1 SGHTA, CDR2 FQGNSA. As DNA, the CDR3 is TGTGCCAGCAGCAGAGAGGGACTAGCGGGAGAGGAGCAGTACTTC. Translated, it gives CASSREGLAGEEQYF. Complete variable domain (other parts from reference TRBV7-2 and TRBJ2-7): GAGVSQSPSNKVTEKGKDVELRCDPISGHTALYWYRQSLGQGLEFLIYFQGNSAPDKSGLPSDRFSAERTGGSVSTLTIQRTQQEDSAVYLCASSREGLAGEEQYFGPGTRLTVT.

The rearrangement uses TRBV7-2 and TRBJ2-1; D may be TRBD1 (7 bases). CDR1 SGHTA and CDR2 FQGNSA come from the germline V gene. The CDR3 extends over 15 amino acids. Trimming shortened V by 2 bases and J by 7 bases, and 15 bases separated the two germline ends. The chain's CDR3 is CASSLSGPGGNEQFF. The CDR3 region has the DNA TGTGCCAGCAGCTTATCCGGCCCAGGGGGGAATGAGCAGTTCTTC.

V gene TRBV20-1 combines with J gene TRBJ2-7, with TRBD2 as a possible D gene (6 bases). The CDR3 is made up of 17 amino acids. V gave up 3 bases and J gave up 2 bases, with 23 bases separating them. Germline values: CDR1 DFQATT, CDR2 SNEGSKA (reference sequence). The CDR3 DNA reads as TGCAGTGCTAGCGCACGTTCGGAGGGTATAAGGACCTACGAGCAGTACTTC. It yields the protein CSASARSEGIRTYEQYF.

Note on this clonotype: A read error may produce the germline difference seen at one junction end. The chain is built from TRBV7-9 and TRBJ1-1; perhaps TRBD1 as D (5 bases). Germline CDR1 and CDR2: SEHNR and FQNEAQ (reference sequence). The length of the CDR3 is 17 residues. CDR3 protein: CASRTKAGTAMNTKAFF. As DNA, the CDR3 is TGTGCCAGCAGAACCAAGGCGGGGACCGCAATGAACACTAAAGCTTTCTTT.